This is a list of T cell receptor beta chains from one sample in a study of T cells in tuberculosis. The method was immunoSEQ multiplex PCR; TCRdb's version includes in-frame clones alone and lacks a portion of them. Of tens of thousands of clones listed, around 90% are singletons. Sequences were obtained from CD1b-GMM tetramer-negative cells sorted from PBMCs. All receptors derive from an adult woman with latent tuberculosis. Both conserved end residues are trimmed from each CDR3. The order of the fields is V gene, CDR3 protein.

TRBV5-1	ASSLAPRGTSTDTQY
TRBV6-5	ASSSLAYGYT
TRBV5-6	ASSEPGVYTGELF
TRBV27	ASSLTGNTGELF
TRBV7-2	ASSLARGVSTGELF
TRBV6-1	ASSETLQGTAF
TRBV18	ASSPDSGTQY
TRBV6-1	ASSEGLTLSYEQY
TRBV2	ASSERGGVETQY
TRBV27	ASSFYGNQPQH
TRBV12-5	ASGFTSGQGVIPPLH
TRBV4-2	ASSQETTGSVNNSPLH
TRBV7-9	ASSDYGVFWDEQF
TRBV9	ASSVASGGAGELF
TRBV5-6	ASSVDRGLNTGELF
TRBV19	ASSAGTVGEKLF
TRBV5-1	ASSLDRGYGYT
TRBV6-5	ASSYSGTVNNEKLF
TRBV5-1	ASTRWSNGELF
TRBV6-5	ASSHRGSYNEQF
TRBV7-9	ASSLGTVNEKLF
TRBV6-5	ASLTRTGPYGYT
TRBV2	ASSPTGIGNQPQH
TRBV7-2	ASSRTGGNYGYT
TRBV4-2	ASSQVGRAGGYTDTQY
TRBV13	ASSIGTGFYNEQF
TRBV5-6	ASSLGGEED
TRBV9	ASSVGTSGGQETQY
TRBV7-2	ASSQSGNNPIY
TRBV5-1	ASSPWTGKGETQY
TRBV28	ASSRAEVTGELF
TRBV5-1	ASSLRTGNTGELF
TRBV27	ASSLGAPNTQY
TRBV29-1	SVQIRGSGNQPQH
TRBV11-2	ASSSSGPPVAF
TRBV7-9	ASSGQGAKTDTQY
TRBV5-1	ASSLDRGSQETQY
TRBV19	ASRRGRAEAF
TRBV5-1	ASSQRITTGAPGSYEQY
TRBV12-5	ASGLAGGQNEQF